Listed below are T cell receptor beta chains from one sample, sequenced in a study of metastatic and nonmetastatic thyroid tumors. TCRdb re-called clones via MiXCR from the PCR reads. The sample includes a few thousand clones, approximately 30% of them seen just once. Input material: adjacent normal tissue. The receptors derive from a female donor with papillary thyroid cancer or a benign thyroid nodule (not recorded which). Some clones in this sample may be carry-over from other donors' samples. Each CDR3 is given with its conserved first and last residue. D genes are given only for firm matches. Clone size is stated in some rows and not others, as once, few, many or a class when expanded.

d_gene	v_gene	abundance	j_gene	CDR3nt	CDR3aa
-	TRBV6-1	few	TRBJ2-7	TGTGCCAGCAGGGATCGGGACTGGGACGAGCAGTACTTC	CASRDRDWDEQYF
TRBD1	TRBV12-3/TRBV12-4	-	TRBJ2-7	TGTGCCAGCAGTCCTACAGGGGGCGAGCAGTACTTC	CASSPTGGEQYF
TRBD1	TRBV6-5	few	TRBJ2-1	TGTGCCAGCAGTTACGGGACAGTTAATGAGCAGTTCTTC	CASSYGTVNEQFF
TRBD1	TRBV5-1	-	TRBJ1-6	TGCGCCAGCAGCTCACACCGGGACAGGGGAGATTCACCCCTCCACTTT	CASSSHRDRGDSPLHF
TRBD1	TRBV30	once	TRBJ2-2	TGTGCCTGGAGTGTAACCGGGACAGGCACCTCCACCGGGGAGCTGTTTTTT	CAWSVTGTGTSTGELFF
-	TRBV19	-	TRBJ1-2	TGTGCCAGTAGTATTAGGGCCGCACCGGGAGGCTACACCTTC	CASSIRAAPGGYTF
-	TRBV15	few	TRBJ2-1	TGTGCCACCAGCACAAGACGAGCCAATGAGCAGTTCTTC	CATSTRRANEQFF
-	TRBV6-1	few	TRBJ2-1	TGTGCCAGCAGTGAAATAGTATACGTCCATGAAGAGCTCTTC	CASSEIVYVHEELF
TRBD2	TRBV5-1	once	TRBJ2-3	TGCGCCAGCAGCTTGGTGTTAGCGGGAGGAACAGATACGCAGTATTTT	CASSLVLAGGTDTQYF
TRBD1	TRBV5-6	-	TRBJ1-5	TGTGCCAGCAGCTTGGGGACAGGACCTCAGCCCCAGCATTTT	CASSLGTGPQPQHF
TRBD2	TRBV6-1	large	TRBJ2-7	TGTGCCAGTGGGCCTTTGGTAGCGGGAGGGGCATACTACGAGCAGTACTTC	CASGPLVAGGAYYEQYF
TRBD1	TRBV4-3	-	TRBJ2-1	TGCGCCAGCAGCCCCGACAGGGGGCCTCACAATGAGCAGTTCTTC	CASSPDRGPHNEQFF
TRBD2	TRBV28	few	TRBJ2-7	TGTGCCAGCAGTATGGCGGGGGAGGGAGATTACGAGCAGTACTTC	CASSMAGEGDYEQYF
-	TRBV28	few	TRBJ1-1	TGTGCCAGCAGACCGCCACAGGTTTCCGGTGAAGCTTTCTTT	CASRPPQVSGEAFF
TRBD2	TRBV5-4	many	TRBJ2-7	TGTGCCAGCAGCTTAGCGGGGCTGAGCTCCTACGAGCAGTACTTC	CASSLAGLSSYEQYF
-	TRBV20-1	few	TRBJ2-1	TGCAGTGCTAGGGACCACTCCTCCTACAATGAGCAGTTCTTC	CSARDHSSYNEQFF
-	TRBV15	-	TRBJ1-6	TGTGCCACCAACATGTGGACAACCCGAAATTCACCCCTCCACTTT	CATNMWTTRNSPLHF
-	TRBV6-1	-	TRBJ1-1	TGTGCCAGCAGATTCATGCGGGGTATGAACTCTTACGCGTTCTTT	CASRFMRGMNSYAFF
TRBD2	TRBV6-1	-	TRBJ2-7	TGTGCCAGCAGCGAGCCGGCGGGAGCGGCATACGAGCAGTACTTC	CASSEPAGAAYEQYF
-	TRBV9	many	TRBJ1-2	TGTGCCAGCAGCGTAGTCCCGGGTCAGAACTATGGCTACACCTTC	CASSVVPGQNYGYTF
TRBD2	TRBV4-2	many	TRBJ2-1	TGTGCCAGCAGCGACCCCAGCGGGGCCAACAATGAGCAGTTCTTC	CASSDPSGANNEQFF
-	TRBV30	-	TRBJ2-6	TGTGCCCGGAGAGCAGGACAACCAGACTCTGGGGCCAACGTCCTGACTTTC	CARRAGQPDSGANVLTF
TRBD1	TRBV2	medium-sized	TRBJ1-3	TGTGCCATCCCCGGGACAGGGGAAACTGGAAACACCATATATTTT	CAIPGTGETGNTIYF
-	TRBV2	few	TRBJ1-2	TGTGCCAGCAGGGGGAGGGGATACGGCTACACCTTC	CASRGRGYGYTF
-	TRBV29-1	medium-sized	TRBJ1-1	TGCAGCGTTGAAGGAGGACAGCAATATGAAGCTTTCTTT	CSVEGGQQYEAFF
-	TRBV6-1	-	TRBJ1-6	TGTGCCAGCAGTCCCCGGGGGGGCTCCTATAATTCACCCCTCCACTTT	CASSPRGGSYNSPLHF
TRBD2	TRBV27	-	TRBJ2-1	TGTGCCAGCAGATCGGGGGGGGCCCAGAATGAGCAGTTCTTC	CASRSGGAQNEQFF
-	TRBV12-3/TRBV12-4	-	TRBJ1-6	TGTGCCAGCAGTTTGGAGGGGGGCCTCCACTTT	CASSLEGGLHF
TRBD1	TRBV6-1	-	TRBJ1-2	TGTGCCAGCACGGTTACAGGGGGCTATGGCTACACCTTC	CASTVTGGYGYTF
-	TRBV18	few	TRBJ1-5	TGTGCCAGCTCGCAGGGGCGCGAGCCCCAGCATTTT	CASSQGREPQHF
-	TRBV2	few	TRBJ1-1	TGTGCCAGCAGTGAAACCGCAGGGGAGGTCACTGAAGCTTTCTTT	CASSETAGEVTEAFF
TRBD2	TRBV5-1	few	TRBJ2-1	TGCGCCAGCAGCTTGGAACTAGCGGGAGGTAAGGATGAGCAGTTCTTC	CASSLELAGGKDEQFF
-	TRBV27	large	TRBJ2-7	TGTGCCAGCAGCACATCCGACAGGCTCCACGAGCAGTACTTC	CASSTSDRLHEQYF
TRBD2	TRBV5-1	many	TRBJ2-1	TGCGCCAGCAGCTTGCCGGAGGCGGGAGGGCCGCACAATGAGCAGTTCTTC	CASSLPEAGGPHNEQFF
TRBD2	TRBV9	-	TRBJ2-5	TGTGCCAGCAGCCCGGGACTAGCGGGAGGGGGTAGGGTCCAAGAGACCCAGTACTTC	CASSPGLAGGGRVQETQYF
-	TRBV4-1	many	TRBJ2-7	TGCGCCAGCAGCCAAGGCGGAGCTCCGGGGTACGAGCAGTACTTC	CASSQGGAPGYEQYF
-	TRBV5-1	-	TRBJ2-2	TGCGCCAGCAGCCCGCAGGCTGGACTCGGGGAGCTGTTTTTT	CASSPQAGLGELFF
-	TRBV28	-	TRBJ2-7	TGTGCCAGCAGCCAAACCGGACAAAACGAGCAGTACTTC	CASSQTGQNEQYF
-	TRBV2	few	TRBJ2-2	TGTGCCAGCCGCCTTCCGGGCATTTTCACCGGGGAGCTGTTTTTT	CASRLPGIFTGELFF
-	TRBV4-1	many	TRBJ2-7	TGCGCCAGCAGCCCAGGGGAGGGGCTGAACTCCTACGAGCAGTACTTC	CASSPGEGLNSYEQYF
TRBD1	TRBV5-1	medium-sized	TRBJ2-7	TGCGCCAGCAGCTGGGGACAGGGGGCTCGGGGTTTCTACGAGCAGTACTTC	CASSWGQGARGFYEQYF
TRBD2	TRBV6-1	-	TRBJ2-7	TGTGCCAGTAGACAACCGGGGGGTAAGCAGTACTTC	CASRQPGGKQYF
-	TRBV6-2/TRBV6-3	-	TRBJ1-5	TGTGCCAGCAGTTACTCGAAAGGGTATCAGCCCCAGCATTTT	CASSYSKGYQPQHF
-	TRBV7-9	-	TRBJ2-3	TGTGCCAGCAGCTTAGCTCAGGGAAGAGATACGCAGTATTTT	CASSLAQGRDTQYF
TRBD2	TRBV6-1	-	TRBJ2-1	TGTGCCAGCAGTGAAGCTAGCGGGGCCTTCAATGAGCAGTTCTTC	CASSEASGAFNEQFF
-	TRBV20-1	-	TRBJ2-3	TGCAGTGCTAGAGATCCGAGGGGCACAGAATCGCAGTATTTT	CSARDPRGTESQYF
-	TRBV28	few	TRBJ2-1	TGTGCCAGCAGTCTACCTCCCCGGGGCCTCGGGAACAATGAGCAGTTCTTC	CASSLPPRGLGNNEQFF
TRBD2	TRBV7-8	few	TRBJ2-1	TGTGCCAGCAGCTTAGAAGGGACTAGCGGGATAAATGAGCAGTTCTTC	CASSLEGTSGINEQFF
-	TRBV6-1	few	TRBJ2-3	TGTGCCAGCACCCGGGCAGGGGCCACAGATACGCAGTATTTT	CASTRAGATDTQYF
TRBD1	TRBV28	few	TRBJ2-7	TGTGCCAGCAGTCCAGGGACAGGGTTTGGGGAGCAGTACTTC	CASSPGTGFGEQYF
-	TRBV5-1	few	TRBJ2-7	TGCGCCAGCAGTCCTGGAGGACCTCTATCCTACGAGCAGTACTTC	CASSPGGPLSYEQYF